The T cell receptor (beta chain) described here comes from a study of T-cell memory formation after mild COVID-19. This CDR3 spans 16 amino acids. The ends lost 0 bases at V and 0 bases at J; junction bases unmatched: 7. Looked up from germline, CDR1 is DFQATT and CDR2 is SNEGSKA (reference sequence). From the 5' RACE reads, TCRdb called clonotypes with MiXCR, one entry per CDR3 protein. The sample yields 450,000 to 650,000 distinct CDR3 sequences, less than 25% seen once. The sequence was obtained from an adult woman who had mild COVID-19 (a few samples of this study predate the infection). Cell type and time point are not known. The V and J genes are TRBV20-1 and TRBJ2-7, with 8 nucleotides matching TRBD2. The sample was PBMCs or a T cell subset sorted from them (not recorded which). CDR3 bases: TGCAGTGCTAGAGATCGGCTAGCGGGCAGCTCCTACGAGCAGTACTTC. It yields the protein CSARDRLAGSSYEQYF.